A selection of T cell receptor beta chains follows, all from one sample in a study of control samples from healthy donors and cancer patients. Libraries were prepared by immunoSEQ multiplex PCR; TCRdb keeps only in-frame clonotypes and omits some of them. This repertoire shows roughly 100,000 clones, roughly nine tenths found once; its top ten account for 0.85% to 1%. The sample consisted of blood. The receptors stem from a woman in her twenties or thirties in good health. Both conserved end residues are part of each CDR3. D genes are given only for firm matches. Part of the rows lack a size; the others show once, few, many or a class for expanded clones.

d_call,v_call,j_call,clone_size,cdr3_aa,cdr3_nt
NA,TRBV10-3,TRBJ2-7,NA,CAISENAGLSYEQYF,TGTGCCATCAGTGAGAACGCGGGGCTTTCCTACGAGCAGTACTTC
NA,TRBV4-2,TRBJ1-2,NA,CASSQDGTPNYGYTF,TGTGCCAGCAGCCAAGATGGAACACCTAACTATGGCTACACCTTC
TRBD2,TRBV5-1,TRBJ2-2,NA,CASSLEVSGTGELFF,TGCGCCAGCAGCTTGGAGGTTAGCGGGACCGGGGAGCTGTTTTTT
NA,TRBV7-6,TRBJ2-1,NA,CASSLAHFSYNEQFF,TGTGCCAGCAGCTTAGCACATTTCTCCTACAATGAGCAGTTCTTC
NA,TRBV11-2,TRBJ2-1,NA,CASAAGLGIFEQFF,TGTGCCAGCGCGGCGGGCCTAGGGATCTTCGAGCAGTTCTTC
NA,TRBV19,TRBJ1-5,NA,CASSIQTYSNQPQHF,TGTGCCAGTAGTATACAGACCTATAGCAATCAGCCCCAGCATTTT
NA,TRBV4-1,TRBJ2-7,NA,CASSHVAGAQYF,TGCGCCAGCAGCCACGTGGCGGGGGCACAGTACTTC
TRBD1,TRBV30,TRBJ2-5,NA,CAWSAAGGRETQYF,TGTGCCTGGAGTGCCGCAGGGGGTCGAGAGACCCAGTACTTC
TRBD2,TRBV27,TRBJ2-7,NA,CASSLAPSGTYEQYF,TGTGCCAGCAGTTTAGCGCCTAGCGGGACCTACGAGCAGTACTTC
NA,TRBV2,TRBJ1-1,NA,CASSSADNKVNTEAFF,TGTGCCAGCAGCTCCGCCGACAATAAGGTGAACACTGAAGCTTTCTTT
NA,TRBV5-4,TRBJ2-3,NA,CASSPASTDTQYF,TGTGCCAGCAGCCCAGCCAGCACAGATACGCAGTATTTT
NA,TRBV25-1,TRBJ1-2,NA,CASSADGTYGYTF,TGTGCCAGCAGCGCTGACGGCACCTATGGCTACACCTTC
NA,TRBV14,TRBJ2-2,once,CASSHNTGELFF,TGTGCCAGCAGCCACAACACCGGGGAGCTGTTTTTT
NA,TRBV19,TRBJ1-5,NA,CASSGSVYSNQPQHF,TGTGCCAGTAGTGGGTCGGTGTATAGCAATCAGCCCCAGCATTTT
TRBD1,TRBV2,TRBJ2-7,NA,CASSRDSYEQYF,TGTGCCAGCAGTAGGGACAGCTACGAGCAGTACTTC
TRBD2,TRBV11-2,TRBJ2-3,NA,CASSLGVSGNTDTQYF,TGTGCCAGCAGCTTAGGGGTCAGCGGGAACACAGATACGCAGTATTTT
NA,TRBV9,TRBJ1-3,once,CASSVDGDSGNTIYF,TGTGCCAGCAGCGTAGATGGGGACTCTGGAAACACCATATATTTT
TRBD2,TRBV11-2,TRBJ2-3,NA,CASSFLLAGAGDTQYF,TGTGCCAGCAGCTTTCTACTAGCGGGAGCGGGAGATACGCAGTATTTT
TRBD2,TRBV5-4,TRBJ2-3,NA,CASSWGREGRNTQYF,TGTGCCAGCAGCTGGGGGCGGGAGGGCCGAAATACGCAGTATTTT
NA,TRBV12-3/TRBV12-4,TRBJ1-6,NA,CASSFRGPLHF,TGTGCCAGCAGTTTTAGGGGGCCCCTCCACTTT
NA,TRBV6-4,TRBJ1-5,NA,CASNFEGANQPQHF,TGTGCCAGCAATTTTGAGGGAGCCAATCAGCCCCAGCATTTT